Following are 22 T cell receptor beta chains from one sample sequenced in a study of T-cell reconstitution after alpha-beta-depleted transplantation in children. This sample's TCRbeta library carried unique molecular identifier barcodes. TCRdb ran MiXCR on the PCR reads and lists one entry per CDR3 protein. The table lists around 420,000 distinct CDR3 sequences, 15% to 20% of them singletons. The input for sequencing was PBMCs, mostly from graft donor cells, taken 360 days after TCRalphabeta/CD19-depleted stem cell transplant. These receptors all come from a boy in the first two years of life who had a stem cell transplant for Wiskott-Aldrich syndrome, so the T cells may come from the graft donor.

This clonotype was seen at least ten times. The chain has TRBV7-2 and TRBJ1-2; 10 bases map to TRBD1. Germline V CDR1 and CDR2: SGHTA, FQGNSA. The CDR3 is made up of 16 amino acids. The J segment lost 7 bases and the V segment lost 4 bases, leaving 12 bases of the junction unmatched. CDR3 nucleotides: TGTGCCAGCAGCTCACCGGGACAGGGGTTACTTGGTGGCTACACCTTC. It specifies CASSSPGQGLLGGYTF.

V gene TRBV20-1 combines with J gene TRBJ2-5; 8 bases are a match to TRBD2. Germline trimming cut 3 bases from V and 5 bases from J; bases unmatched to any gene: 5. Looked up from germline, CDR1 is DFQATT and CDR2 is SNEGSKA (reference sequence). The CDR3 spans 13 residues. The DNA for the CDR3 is TGCAGTGCTAGTAAAGCGGGAGATGAGACCCAGTACTTC. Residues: CSASKAGDETQYF.

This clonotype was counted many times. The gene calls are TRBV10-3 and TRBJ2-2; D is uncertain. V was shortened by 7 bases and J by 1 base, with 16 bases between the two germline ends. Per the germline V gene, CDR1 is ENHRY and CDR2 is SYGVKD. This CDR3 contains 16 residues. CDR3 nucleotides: TGTGCCATCACCCCCCCGGACGGGTTGAACACCGGGGAGCTGTTTTTT. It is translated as CAITPPDGLNTGELFF.

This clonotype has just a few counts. CDR3 in amino acids: CSVGPRRQGDGYTF. In DNA form, the CDR3 reads TGCAGCGTTGGCCCCCGACGCCAGGGAGATGGCTACACCTTC. V and J are TRBV29-1 and TRBJ1-2; D might be TRBD1 (5 bases). V was shortened by 4 bases and J by 6 bases, with 18 bases between the two germline ends. This CDR3 is 14 amino acids long. Germline V gene sequence: CDR1 SQVTM, CDR2 ANQGSEA.

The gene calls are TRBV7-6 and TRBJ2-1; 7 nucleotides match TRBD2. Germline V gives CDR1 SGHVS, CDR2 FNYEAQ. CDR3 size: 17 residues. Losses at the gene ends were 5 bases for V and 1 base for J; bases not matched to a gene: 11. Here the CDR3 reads CASSMEGASGSYNEQFF. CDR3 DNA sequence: TGTGCCAGCAGCATGGAGGGTGCTAGCGGATCCTACAATGAGCAGTTCTTC.

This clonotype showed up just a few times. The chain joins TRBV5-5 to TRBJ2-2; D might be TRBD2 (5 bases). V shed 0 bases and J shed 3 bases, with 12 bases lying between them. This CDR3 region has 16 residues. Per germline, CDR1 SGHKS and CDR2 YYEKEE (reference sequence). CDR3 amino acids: CASSLGPTRDTGELFF. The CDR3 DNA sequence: TGTGCCAGCAGCTTGGGACCCACTAGGGACACCGGGGAGCTGTTTTTT.

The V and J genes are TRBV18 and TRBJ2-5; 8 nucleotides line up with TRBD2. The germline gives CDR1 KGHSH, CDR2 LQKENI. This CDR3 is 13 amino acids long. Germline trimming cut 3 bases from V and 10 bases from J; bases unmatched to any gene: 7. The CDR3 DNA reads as TGTGCCAGCTCACCGGGACTAGTTGACGACCAGTACTTC. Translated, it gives CASSPGLVDDQYF. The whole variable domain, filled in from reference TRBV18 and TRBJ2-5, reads NAGVMQNPRHLVRRRGQEARLRCSPMKGHSHVYWYRQLPEEGLKFMVYLQKENIIDESGMPKERFSAEFPKEGPSILRIQQVVRGDSAAYFCASSPGLVDDQYFGPGTRLLVL.

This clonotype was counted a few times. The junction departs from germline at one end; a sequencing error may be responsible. DNA of the CDR3: TGTGCCAGCAGTTTATCGGGACAGGAAACCCTTTTT. It encodes CASSLSGQETLF. The chain links TRBV12-3 or TRBV12-4 to TRBJ2-3, with TRBD1 matching over 8 bases. The CDR3 sequence is 12 residues long.

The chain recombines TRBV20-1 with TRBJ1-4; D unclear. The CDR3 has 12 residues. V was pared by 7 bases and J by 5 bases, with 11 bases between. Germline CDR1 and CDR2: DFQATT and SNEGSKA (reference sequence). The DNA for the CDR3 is TGCAGTGGATTACTAAGGAATGAAAAACTGTTTTTT. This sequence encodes CSGLLRNEKLFF.

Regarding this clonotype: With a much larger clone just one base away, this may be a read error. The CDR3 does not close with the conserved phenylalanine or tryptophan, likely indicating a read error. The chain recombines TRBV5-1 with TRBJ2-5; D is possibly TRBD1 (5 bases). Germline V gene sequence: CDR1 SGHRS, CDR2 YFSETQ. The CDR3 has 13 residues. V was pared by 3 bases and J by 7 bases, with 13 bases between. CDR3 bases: TGCGCCAGCAGCTCGGAGATAACAGGGACCCAGTACTTA. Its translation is CASSSEITGTQYL.

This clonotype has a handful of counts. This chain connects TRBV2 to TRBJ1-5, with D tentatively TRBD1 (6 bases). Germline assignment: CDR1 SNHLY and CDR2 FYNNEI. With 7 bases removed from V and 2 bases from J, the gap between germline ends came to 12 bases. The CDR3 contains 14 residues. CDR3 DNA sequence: TGTGCCAGCAAATTGGACAGTGGCAATCAGCCCCAGCATTTT. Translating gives CASKLDSGNQPQHF.

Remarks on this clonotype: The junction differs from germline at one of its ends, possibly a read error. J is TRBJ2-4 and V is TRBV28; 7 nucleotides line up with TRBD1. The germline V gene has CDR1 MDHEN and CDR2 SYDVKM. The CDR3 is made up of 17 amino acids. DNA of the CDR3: TGTGCCACCAGTTTAGGGACAGAGACCTTAGCCAAAAACATTCAGTACTTC. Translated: CATSLGTETLAKNIQYF.

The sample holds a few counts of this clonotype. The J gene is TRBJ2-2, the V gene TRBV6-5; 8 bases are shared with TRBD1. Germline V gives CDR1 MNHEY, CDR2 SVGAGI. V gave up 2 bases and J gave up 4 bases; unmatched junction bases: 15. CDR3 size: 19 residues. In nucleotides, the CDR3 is TGTGCCAGCAGTTACCTTGATACCAGGGGGCGCAGACCCACCGGGGAGCTGTTTTTT. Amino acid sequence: CASSYLDTRGRRPTGELFF.

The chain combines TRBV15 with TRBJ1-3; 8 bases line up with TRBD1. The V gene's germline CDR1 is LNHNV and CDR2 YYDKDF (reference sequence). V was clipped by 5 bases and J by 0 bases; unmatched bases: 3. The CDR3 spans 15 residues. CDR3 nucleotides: TGTGCCACCAGCTTAGACAGGGGCTCTGGAAACACCATATATTTT. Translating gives CATSLDRGSGNTIYF.

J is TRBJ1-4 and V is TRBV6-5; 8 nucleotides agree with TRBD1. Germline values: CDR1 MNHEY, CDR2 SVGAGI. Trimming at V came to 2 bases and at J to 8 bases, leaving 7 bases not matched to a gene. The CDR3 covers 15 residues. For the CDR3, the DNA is TGTGCCAGCAGTTACGCCACAGGGGGTGACGAAAAACTGTTTTTT. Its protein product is CASSYATGGDEKLFF.

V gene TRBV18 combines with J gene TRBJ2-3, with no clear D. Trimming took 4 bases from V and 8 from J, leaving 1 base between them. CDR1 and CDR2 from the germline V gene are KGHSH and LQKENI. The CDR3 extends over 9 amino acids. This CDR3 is CASSLTQYF. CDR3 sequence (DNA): TGTGCCAGCTCACTTACGCAGTATTTT.

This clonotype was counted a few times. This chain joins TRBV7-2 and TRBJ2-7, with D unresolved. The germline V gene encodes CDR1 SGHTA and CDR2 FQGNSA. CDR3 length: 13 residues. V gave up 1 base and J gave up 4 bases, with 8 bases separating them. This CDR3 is CASSLEARYEQYF. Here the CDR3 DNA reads TGTGCCAGCAGCTTAGAGGCACGGTACGAGCAGTACTTC.

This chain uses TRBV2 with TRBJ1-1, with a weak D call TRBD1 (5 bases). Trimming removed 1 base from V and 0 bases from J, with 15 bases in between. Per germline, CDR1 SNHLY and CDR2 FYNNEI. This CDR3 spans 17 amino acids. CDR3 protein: CASSEGGGVWVNTEAFF. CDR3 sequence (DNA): TGTGCCAGCAGTGAAGGTGGGGGGGTTTGGGTGAACACTGAAGCTTTCTTT.

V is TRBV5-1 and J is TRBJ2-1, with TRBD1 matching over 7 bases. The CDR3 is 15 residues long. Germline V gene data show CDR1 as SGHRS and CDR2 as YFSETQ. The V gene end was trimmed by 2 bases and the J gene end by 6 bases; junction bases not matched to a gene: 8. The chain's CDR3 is CASSLTGQPFNEQFF. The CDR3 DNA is TGCGCCAGCAGCTTAACGGGACAGCCGTTCAATGAGCAGTTCTTC.

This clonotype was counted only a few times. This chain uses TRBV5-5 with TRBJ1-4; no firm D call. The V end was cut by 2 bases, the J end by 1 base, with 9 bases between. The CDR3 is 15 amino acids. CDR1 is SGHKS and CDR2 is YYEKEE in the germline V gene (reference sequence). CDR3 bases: TGTGCCAGCAGCTTCTTCGGGTTAACTAATGAAAAACTGTTTTTT. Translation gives CASSFFGLTNEKLFF.

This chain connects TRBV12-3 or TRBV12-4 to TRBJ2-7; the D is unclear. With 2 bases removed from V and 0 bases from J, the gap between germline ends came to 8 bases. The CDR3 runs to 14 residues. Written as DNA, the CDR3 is TGTGCCAGCAGTTTATCCGTAAGCTCCTACGAGCAGTACTTC. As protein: CASSLSVSSYEQYF.

The CDR3 here is CASSIWQGKNIQYF. CDR3 DNA sequence: TGTGCCAGTAGTATCTGGCAGGGGAAAAACATTCAGTACTTC. This chain connects TRBV19 to TRBJ2-4, with D possibly being TRBD1 (6 bases). Germline loops: CDR1 LNHDA, CDR2 SQIVND (reference sequence). The CDR3 spans 14 residues. V dropped 3 bases and J dropped 4 bases, with 10 bases sitting between them.